This T cell receptor (beta chain) was captured by sequencing in a study of T cell repertoires in cytomegalovirus infection. Whole-study context: HLA-B-restricted CMV epitopes that are well studied, plus recently identified HLA-C-restricted ones, were used by the study. Both a matching HLA type and CMV infection were indicated by public TCR beta signatures. Study findings and constraints: There were carriers of CMV plus the relevant HLA, and cumulative public TCR beta family frequency identified them. Within the response measured ex vivo, HLA-C-restricted CMV-specific TCR beta clonotypes were dominant.

TCRdb re-called the reads with MiXCR, one entry per CDR3 protein. The table records some 700,000 distinct CDR3 sequences, 30% to 40% of them present only once. This clonotype was detected once. Its antigen remains unidentified. Given a much more abundant clone one base away, this may be a read error. The CDR3 has 12 amino acids. The junction had 4 bases not matched to a gene; V was cut back by 7 bases and J by 5 bases. The chain joins TRBV12-3 or TRBV12-4 to TRBJ1-1; TRBD1 agrees at 7 bases. The material sequenced was cultured PBMCs, taken from culture after CMV antigen stimulation. The sequence derives from a human donor in good health (CMV status not recorded). Some clones in this sample may be carry-over from other donors' samples. CDR3 DNA sequence: TGTGCCAGCACCGCGACAGGGACTGAAGCTTTCTTT. Translated: CASTATGTEAFF.